This T cell receptor beta chain was retrieved from a study of T cell changes during pregnancy in multiple sclerosis. The table came from immunoSEQ multiplex PCR; TCRdb's copy has only in-frame clones and leaves some out. The sample has some 120,000 clones; roughly nine tenths are singletons. CDR3 length: 14 amino acids. Germline V lookup: CDR1 LGHNA, CDR2 YNFKEQ. V lost 4 bases, J lost 5 bases, and 5 bases stayed unmatched. J is TRBJ2-1 and V is TRBV4-2, with 7 bases identical to TRBD1. The clonotype originates from a female donor with multiple sclerosis, enrolled in a pregnancy study. The sequences come from peripheral blood, collected in the third trimester of pregnancy. The chain's CDR3 is CASSPRDSHNEQFF. As DNA, the CDR3 is TGTGCCAGCAGCCCTCGGGACAGCCACAATGAGCAGTTCTTC.